This TCR beta chain was sequenced during a study of shared clonotypes between healthy human individuals. Points from the study as a whole: Inspection by rarefaction showed sorted-subset sequencing to be incomplete despite large depth. Compared with clonotypes that all four donors shared, non-shared clonotypes had lower generation probabilities. As a rule, naive subsets had a larger estimated richness than memory subsets. It was the few donors that limited the genetic and exposure-history diversity represented.

Germline assignment: CDR1 SGHVS and CDR2 FQNEAQ. The CDR3 runs to 14 residues. V gave up 0 bases and J gave up 9 bases, with 12 bases separating them. Turning to this clone: Its antigen is undetermined.

CD45RO-negative, CCR7-selected cells formed the naive CD8 fraction, which excluded terminally differentiated effector memory CD45RA+ cells. The data were produced by immunoSEQ multiplex PCR, yet TCRdb's version contains in-frame clones alone and is incomplete. The table records hundreds of thousands of clones, roughly 96% of them present only once. The receptor's source is a woman aged 25-40 years in good health. The sample consisted of naive CD8+ T cells sorted from blood. The rearrangement joins TRBV7-8 to TRBJ1-5, with a possible D match to TRBD1 (5 bases). The CDR3 reads CASSLAAGRGPQHF. The CDR3 DNA sequence: TGTGCCAGCAGCTTAGCGGCCGGAAGGGGGCCCCAGCATTTT.